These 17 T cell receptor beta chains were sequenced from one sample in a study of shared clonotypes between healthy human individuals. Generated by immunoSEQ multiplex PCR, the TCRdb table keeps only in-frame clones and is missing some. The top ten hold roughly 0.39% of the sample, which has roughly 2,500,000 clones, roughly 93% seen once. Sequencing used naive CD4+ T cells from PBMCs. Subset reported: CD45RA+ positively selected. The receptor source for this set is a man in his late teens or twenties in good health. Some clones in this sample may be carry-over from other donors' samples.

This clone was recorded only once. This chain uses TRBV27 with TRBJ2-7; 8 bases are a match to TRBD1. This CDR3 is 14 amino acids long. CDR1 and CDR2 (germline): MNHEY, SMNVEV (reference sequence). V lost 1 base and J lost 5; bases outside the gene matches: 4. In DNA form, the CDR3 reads TGTGCCAGCAGTTTATTGGACAGGGCCAACGAGCAGTACTTC. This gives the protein CASSLLDRANEQYF.

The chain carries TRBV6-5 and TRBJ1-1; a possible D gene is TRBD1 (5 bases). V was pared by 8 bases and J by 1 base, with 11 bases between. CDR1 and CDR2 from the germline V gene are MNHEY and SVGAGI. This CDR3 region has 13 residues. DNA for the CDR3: TGTGCCAGCCAGGGACCGACGAACACTGAAGCTTTCTTT. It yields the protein CASQGPTNTEAFF.

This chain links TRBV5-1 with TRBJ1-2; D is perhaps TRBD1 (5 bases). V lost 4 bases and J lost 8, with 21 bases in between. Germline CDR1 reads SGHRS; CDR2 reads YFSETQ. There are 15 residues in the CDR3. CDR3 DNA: TGCGCCAGCAGCCTAGCCACGGGTGCCGAGGGGGGCTACACCTTC. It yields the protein CASSLATGAEGGYTF.

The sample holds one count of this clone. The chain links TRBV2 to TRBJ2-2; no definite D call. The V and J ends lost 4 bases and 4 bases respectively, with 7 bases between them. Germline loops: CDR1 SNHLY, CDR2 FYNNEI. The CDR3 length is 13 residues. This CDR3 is CASSVSPTGELFF. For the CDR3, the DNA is TGTGCCAGCAGTGTCAGCCCCACCGGGGAGCTGTTTTTT. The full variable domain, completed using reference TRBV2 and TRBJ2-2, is EPEVTQTPSHQVTQMGQEVILRCVPISNHLYFYWYRQILGQKVEFLVSFYNNEISEKSEIFDDQFSVERPDGSNFTLKIRSTKLEDSAMYFCASSVSPTGELFFGEGSRLTVL.

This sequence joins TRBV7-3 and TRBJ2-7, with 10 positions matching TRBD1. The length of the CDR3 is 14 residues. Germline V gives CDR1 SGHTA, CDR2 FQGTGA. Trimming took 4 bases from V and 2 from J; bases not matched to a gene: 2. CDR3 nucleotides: TGTGCCAGCAGCTGGGACAGGGGTCCCTACGAGCAGTACTTC. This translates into CASSWDRGPYEQYF.

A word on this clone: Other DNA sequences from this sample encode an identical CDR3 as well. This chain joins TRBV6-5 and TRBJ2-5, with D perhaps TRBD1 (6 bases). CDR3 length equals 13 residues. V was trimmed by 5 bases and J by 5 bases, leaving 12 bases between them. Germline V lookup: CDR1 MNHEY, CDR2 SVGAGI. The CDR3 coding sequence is TGTGCCAGCAGTGTACAGGGTGTGGAGACCCAGTACTTC. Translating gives CASSVQGVETQYF.

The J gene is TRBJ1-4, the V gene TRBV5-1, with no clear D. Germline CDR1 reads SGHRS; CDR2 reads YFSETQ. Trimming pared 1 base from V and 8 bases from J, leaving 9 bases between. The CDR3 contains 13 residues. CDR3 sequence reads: CASSLSIGEKLFF. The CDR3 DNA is TGCGCCAGCAGCTTGAGTATAGGGGAAAAACTGTTTTTT.

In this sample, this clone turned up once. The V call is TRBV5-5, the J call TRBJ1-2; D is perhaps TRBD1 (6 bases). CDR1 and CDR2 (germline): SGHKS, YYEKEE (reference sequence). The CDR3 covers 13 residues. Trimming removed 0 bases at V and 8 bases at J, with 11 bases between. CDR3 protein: CASSLAGGEGYTF. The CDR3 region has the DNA TGTGCCAGCAGCTTGGCCGGGGGCGAAGGCTACACCTTC.

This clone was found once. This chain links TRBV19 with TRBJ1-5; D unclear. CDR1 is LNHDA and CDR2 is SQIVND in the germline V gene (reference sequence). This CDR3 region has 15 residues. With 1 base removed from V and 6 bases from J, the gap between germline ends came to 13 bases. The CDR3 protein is CASSIGGTVAQPQHF. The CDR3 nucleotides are TGTGCCAGTAGTATAGGGGGAACGGTGGCTCAGCCCCAGCATTTT.

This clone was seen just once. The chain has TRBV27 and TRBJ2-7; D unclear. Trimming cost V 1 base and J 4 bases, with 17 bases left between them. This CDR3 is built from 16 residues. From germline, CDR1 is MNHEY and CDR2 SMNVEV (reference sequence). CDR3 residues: CASSLFFGTGRYEQYF. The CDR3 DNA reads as TGTGCCAGCAGTTTATTTTTTGGAACTGGTAGGTACGAGCAGTACTTC.

CDR3 sequence (DNA): TGTGCCAGCAGTCCCCCCCTCCCAGGCGAGCAGTACTTC. This codes for CASSPPLPGEQYF. The J gene is TRBJ2-7, the V gene TRBV28; D unclear. V was clipped by 5 bases and J by 6 bases, with 14 bases between them. CDR1 and CDR2 from the germline V gene are MDHEN and SYDVKM. The CDR3 has 13 amino acids.

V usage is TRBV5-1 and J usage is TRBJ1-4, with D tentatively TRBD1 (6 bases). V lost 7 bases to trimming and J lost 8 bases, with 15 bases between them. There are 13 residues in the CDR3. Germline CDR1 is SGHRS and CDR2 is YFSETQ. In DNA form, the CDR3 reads TGCGCCAGCCAAATCGAAGGACAGGAAAAACTGTTTTTT. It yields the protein CASQIEGQEKLFF.

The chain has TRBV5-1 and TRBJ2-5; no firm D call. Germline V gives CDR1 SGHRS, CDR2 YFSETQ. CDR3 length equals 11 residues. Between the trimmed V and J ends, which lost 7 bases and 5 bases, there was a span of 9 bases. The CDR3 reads CASRISETQYF. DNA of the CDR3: TGCGCCAGCCGAATAAGCGAGACCCAGTACTTC.

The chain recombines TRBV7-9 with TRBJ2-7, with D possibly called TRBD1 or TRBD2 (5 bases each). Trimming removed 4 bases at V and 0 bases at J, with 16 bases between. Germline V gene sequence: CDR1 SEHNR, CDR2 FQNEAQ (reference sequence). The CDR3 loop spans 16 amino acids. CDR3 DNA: TGTGCCAGCAGCTCTCCAGGGTCAGGAGGCTCCTACGAGCAGTACTTC. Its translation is CASSSPGSGGSYEQYF.

In nucleotides, the CDR3 is TGTGCCTGGAGTGTAGGTGGGGAGGCCCAGCATTTT. Translated: CAWSVGGEAQHF. J is TRBJ1-5 and V is TRBV30; D not certain. With 0 bases removed from V and 11 bases from J, the gap between germline ends came to 11 bases. The CDR3 consists of 12 residues. CDR1 and CDR2 (germline): GTSNPN, SVGIG (reference sequence).

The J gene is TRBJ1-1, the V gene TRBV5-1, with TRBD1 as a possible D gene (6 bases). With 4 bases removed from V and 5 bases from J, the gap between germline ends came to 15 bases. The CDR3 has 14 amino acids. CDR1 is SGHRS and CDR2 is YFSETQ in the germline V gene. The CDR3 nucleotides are TGCGCCAGCAGCCCAGAACACAGGGATACTGAAGCTTTCTTT. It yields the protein CASSPEHRDTEAFF.

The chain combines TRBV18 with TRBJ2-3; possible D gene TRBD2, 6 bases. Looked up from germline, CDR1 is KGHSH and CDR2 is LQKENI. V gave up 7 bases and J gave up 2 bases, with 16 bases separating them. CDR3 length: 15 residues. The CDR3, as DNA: TGTGCCAGCTTTGCGGGGCTTACCTCCACAGATACGCAGTATTTT. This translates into CASFAGLTSTDTQYF.